This entry lists 27 T cell receptor beta chains sequenced from one sample in a study of blood T cell repertoires in COVID-19. Here immunoSEQ multiplex PCR was the method, and the copy in TCRdb shows in-frame clones only, minus some. Among roughly 230,000 clones listed, roughly 80% were seen once. The sample consisted of peripheral blood. All receptors come from a woman of 80 years or more with COVID-19, enrolled during active disease.

The J gene is TRBJ2-1, the V gene TRBV5-1; D possibly corresponds to TRBD1 (5 bases). The CDR3 is 13 amino acids. The germline V and J ends were trimmed by 2 bases and 10 bases, with 13 bases remaining between them. Germline V gene lookup returns CDR1 SGHRS and CDR2 YFSETQ. CDR3 region: CASSFSTGTEQFF. In nucleotides, the CDR3 is TGCGCCAGCAGCTTTTCCACAGGCACGGAGCAGTTCTTC.

This clone was seen a single time. The chain carries TRBV5-4 and TRBJ2-6, with D possibly TRBD1 on 5 matching bases. V lost 2 bases and J lost 1, with 7 bases in between. Germline CDR1 and CDR2: SGHNT and YYREEE (reference sequence). The CDR3 sequence is 15 residues long. The DNA for the CDR3 is TGTGCCAGCAGCTTTTCAGGGTCTGGGGCCAACGTCCTGACTTTC. Translating it yields CASSFSGSGANVLTF.

The chain couples TRBV6-2 or TRBV6-3 to TRBJ1-1, with D maybe TRBD1 (5 bases). The CDR3 extends over 14 amino acids. Trimming cost V 2 bases and J 5 bases, with 12 bases left between them. CDR1 and CDR2 (germline): MNHEY, SVGEGT. The CDR3 nucleotides read TGTGCCAGCAGTTACAGCAGGGCATTGACTGAAGCTTTCTTT. Translating gives CASSYSRALTEAFF.

CDR3 DNA: TGTGCCAGCAGCGTGGACAGCCAAGAGACCCAGTACTTC. Translated: CASSVDSQETQYF. The gene calls are TRBV9 and TRBJ2-5; tentative D call: TRBD1 (6 bases). This CDR3 is 13 amino acids long. Germline CDR1 and CDR2: SGDLS and YYNGEE. Trimming shortened V by 2 bases and J by 1 base, and 6 bases separated the two germline ends.

The chain carries TRBV24-1 and TRBJ2-3, with D hard to call. Germline V CDR1 and CDR2: KGHDR, SFDVKD. Trimming shortened V by 12 bases and J by 1 base, and 10 bases separated the two germline ends. The CDR3 runs to 12 residues. The DNA of the CDR3 is TGTGCCTCCTCTGTAGGCACAGATACGCAGTATTTT. Amino acid sequence: CASSVGTDTQYF.

The chain has TRBV6-6 and TRBJ1-4; D call uncertain. In germline, CDR1 is MNHNY, CDR2 SVGAGI (reference sequence). With 3 bases removed from V and 6 bases from J, the gap between germline ends came to 8 bases. The CDR3 length is 13 residues. Written as DNA, the CDR3 is TGTGCCAGCAGTTATGGGGAGTATGAAAAACTGTTTTTT. It encodes CASSYGEYEKLFF.

This clone showed up just once. The J gene is TRBJ1-6, the V gene TRBV28; a possible D gene is TRBD1 (6 bases). This CDR3 contains 15 residues. CDR1 is MDHEN and CDR2 is SYDVKM in the germline V gene. Trimming shortened V by 3 bases and J by 7 bases, and 13 bases separated the two germline ends. The CDR3 sequence is CASSLIGQGNSPLHF. The DNA of the CDR3 is TGTGCCAGCAGTTTGATCGGCCAGGGGAATTCACCCCTCCACTTT.

This clone was seen a single time. V is TRBV28 and J is TRBJ2-5, with 8 bases matching TRBD1. With V trimmed by 7 bases and J by 9 bases, 19 bases remained unmatched. The CDR3 runs 16 residues. Germline CDR1 MDHEN, CDR2 SYDVKM. The CDR3 DNA reads as TGTGCCAGCACCCCCCCAGGGGGCGGCACCCAATGGCCCCAGTACTTC. Its translation is CASTPPGGGTQWPQYF.

J is TRBJ1-6 and V is TRBV27; maybe TRBD1 (5 bases). V lost 3 bases and J lost 6, with 9 bases in between. The CDR3 is 14 residues long. From germline, CDR1 is MNHEY and CDR2 SMNVEV (reference sequence). CDR3 DNA: TGTGCCAGCAGTTTCTCAGGGATTAATTCACCCCTCCACTTT. Translated: CASSFSGINSPLHF.

This rearrangement joins TRBV12-3 or TRBV12-4 to TRBJ1-1; the D gene is possibly TRBD1 (5 bases). Trimming removed 4 bases at V and 10 bases at J, with 13 bases between. This CDR3 contains 12 residues. The CDR3, as DNA: TGTGCCAGCAGTTCCCGGACCCAGGGAGCTTTCTTT. The encoded protein is CASSSRTQGAFF.

In its sample, this clone was seen once. The rearrangement links TRBV29-1 to TRBJ2-2, with D unclear. From germline, CDR1 is SQVTM and CDR2 ANQGSEA. Trimming shortened V by 3 bases and J by 1 base, and 9 bases separated the two germline ends. The length of the CDR3 is 14 residues. CDR3 nucleotides: TGCAGCGTTGAGACTCAGCAGAACACCGGGGAGCTGTTTTTT. This codes for CSVETQQNTGELFF.

The V gene is TRBV13, the J gene TRBJ1-2; no reliable D call. CDR1 is PRHDT and CDR2 is FYEKMQ in the germline V gene (reference sequence). The V and J ends lost 0 bases and 0 bases respectively, with 14 bases between them. The CDR3 covers 17 residues. As DNA, the CDR3 is TGTGCCAGCAGCTTAGGCCTACCAGGTCCGGCTAACTATGGCTACACCTTC. This encodes CASSLGLPGPANYGYTF. The full variable domain, rest sourced from reference TRBV13 and TRBJ1-2, is AAGVIQSPRHLIKEKRETATLKCYPIPRHDTVYWYQQGPGQDPQFLISFYEKMQSDKGSIPDRFSAQQFSDYHSELNMSSLELGDSALYFCASSLGLPGPANYGYTFGSGTRLTVV.

The J gene is TRBJ1-1, the V gene TRBV29-1; D unresolved. Germline V gene data show CDR1 as SQVTM and CDR2 as ANQGSEA. Trimming stripped 3 bases from V and 0 bases from J, with 5 bases between. There are 12 residues in the CDR3. The CDR3 DNA reads TGCAGCGTTGACGTGTTGAACACTGAAGCTTTCTTT. It is translated as CSVDVLNTEAFF.

The rearrangement links TRBV7-8 to TRBJ2-1; TRBD2 matches at 7 bases. The length of the CDR3 is 11 residues. Germline CDR1 reads SGHVS; CDR2 reads FQNEAQ. J lost 9 bases, V lost 6 bases, and 2 bases had no gene match. In DNA, the CDR3 is TGTGCCAGCAGTCGGGAGGTTGAGCAGTTCTTC. Its protein is CASSREVEQFF.

The CDR3 loop reads CASSPKSGPPPNEQFF. Written as DNA, the CDR3 is TGTGCCAGCTCCCCCAAGAGCGGGCCCCCGCCGAATGAGCAGTTCTTC. The chain is built from TRBV18 and TRBJ2-1; D is possibly TRBD2 (6 bases). V was trimmed by 6 bases and J by 7 bases, leaving 22 bases between them. This CDR3 region has 16 residues. Germline CDR1 and CDR2: KGHSH and LQKENI.

The chain employs TRBV12-3 or TRBV12-4 and TRBJ1-3; D uncertain. The CDR3 loop spans 10 amino acids. Trimming shortened V by 6 bases and J by 8 bases, and 5 bases separated the two germline ends. CDR3 DNA: TGTGCCAGCAGCGACTACACCATATATTTT. Its translation is CASSDYTIYF.

This clone came up once. This chain links TRBV3-1 (or the pseudogene TRBV3-2) with TRBJ1-1, with 7 bases identical to TRBD1. Germline loops: CDR1 LGHDT, CDR2 YNNKEL (reference sequence). The CDR3 length is 14 residues. V was clipped by 2 bases and J by 4 bases; unmatched bases: 4. The CDR3 region is CASSQSGGVTEAFF. CDR3 nucleotide sequence: TGTGCCAGCAGCCAATCAGGGGGAGTCACTGAAGCTTTCTTT.

The chain has TRBV12-3 or TRBV12-4 and TRBJ1-2, with 10 bases matching TRBD1. Trimming at V came to 11 bases and at J to 7 bases, leaving 10 bases not matched to a gene. CDR3 length equals 13 residues. CDR3 nucleotide sequence: TGTGCCGTAAGGACAGGGGGTTGGCGTGGCTACACCTTC. Amino acids: CAVRTGGWRGYTF.

The gene calls are TRBV5-1 and TRBJ1-5; 7 bases agree with TRBD1. Germline V CDR1 and CDR2: SGHRS, YFSETQ. V gave up 0 bases and J gave up 7 bases; unmatched junction bases: 4. This CDR3 is built from 14 residues. The CDR3 loop reads CASSLVGGRQPQHF. The CDR3 DNA sequence: TGCGCCAGCAGCTTGGTAGGGGGCAGGCAGCCCCAGCATTTT.

The rearrangement links TRBV7-9 to TRBJ2-3; D is uncertain. The CDR3 sequence is 14 residues long. CDR1 and CDR2 (germline): SEHNR, FQNEAQ (reference sequence). V was shortened by 5 bases and J by 0 bases, with 9 bases between the two germline ends. The CDR3 DNA reads TGTGCCAGCAGCATGAGAGGCAGCACAGATACGCAGTATTTT. This translates into CASSMRGSTDTQYF.

The genes are TRBV7-9 and TRBJ2-2; D is unresolved. The CDR3 has 15 residues. V dropped 5 bases and J dropped 1 base, with 11 bases sitting between them. CDR1 SEHNR and CDR2 FQNEAQ come from the germline V gene (reference sequence). CDR3 bases: TGTGCCAGCAGCCCCCCAAATCAGAACACCGGGGAGCTGTTTTTT. Amino acids: CASSPPNQNTGELFF.

The chain uses TRBV5-1 and TRBJ2-3; D perhaps matches TRBD2 (7 bases). The germline V gene has CDR1 SGHRS and CDR2 YFSETQ. Trimming removed 4 bases at V and 6 bases at J, with 21 bases between. The CDR3 runs 16 residues. CDR3 DNA sequence: TGCGCCAGCAGCGAGGGGGGCGCCAGCGGGATCGATACGCAGTATTTT. It yields the protein CASSEGGASGIDTQYF.

The chain combines TRBV28 with TRBJ1-1; D remains unclear. Trimming removed 5 bases at V and 1 base at J, with 5 bases between. Germline V lookup: CDR1 MDHEN, CDR2 SYDVKM. The CDR3 runs to 12 residues. For the CDR3, the DNA is TGTGCCAGCAGTATTAAGAACACTGAAGCTTTCTTT. It codes for CASSIKNTEAFF.

The chain is built from TRBV15 and TRBJ1-6; D is perhaps TRBD1 (6 bases). CDR1 is LNHNV, CDR2 YYDKDF, per germline (reference sequence). There are 16 residues in the CDR3. The V gene lost 1 base and the J gene lost 10 bases, with 17 bases spanning the gap. Here the CDR3 reads CATSRAHTGLGSPLHF. The CDR3 nucleotides read TGTGCCACCAGCAGAGCGCACACAGGGTTAGGGTCACCCCTCCACTTT.

The chain recombines TRBV9 with TRBJ1-1, with 9 bases aligning to TRBD1. Germline V gives CDR1 SGDLS, CDR2 YYNGEE. This CDR3 spans 14 amino acids. After removal of 3 bases from V and 5 bases from J, the junction contained 5 bases not matched to a gene. CDR3 nucleotides: TGTGCCAGCAGCGCCTTGACAGGGGGGACTGAAGCTTTCTTT. Translated, it gives CASSALTGGTEAFF. Drawing the rest from reference TRBV9 and TRBJ1-1, the complete variable domain is DSGVTQTPKHLITATGQRVTLRCSPRSGDLSVYWYQQSLDQGLQFLIQYYNGEERAKGNILERFSAQQFPDLHSELNLSSLELGDSALYFCASSALTGGTEAFFGQGTRLTVV.

This sequence joins TRBV12-3 or TRBV12-4 and TRBJ1-1; D is perhaps TRBD1 (5 bases). V shed 7 bases and J shed 11 bases, with 20 bases lying between them. This CDR3 contains 13 residues. CDR3 nucleotide sequence: TGTGCCAGCACTCCCCGAAGGGGTTCCTCGGCTTTCTTT. Translated: CASTPRRGSSAFF.

The chain couples TRBV19 to TRBJ1-2; the match to TRBD1 covers 9 bases. Germline loops: CDR1 LNHDA, CDR2 SQIVND (reference sequence). The CDR3 is made up of 16 amino acids. Losses at the gene ends were 4 bases for V and 4 bases for J; bases not matched to a gene: 10. The CDR3 nucleotides are TGTGCCAGTAGTAGAGCCGGGACAGGGTTTGTCTATGGCTACACCTTC. Protein sequence: CASSRAGTGFVYGYTF.